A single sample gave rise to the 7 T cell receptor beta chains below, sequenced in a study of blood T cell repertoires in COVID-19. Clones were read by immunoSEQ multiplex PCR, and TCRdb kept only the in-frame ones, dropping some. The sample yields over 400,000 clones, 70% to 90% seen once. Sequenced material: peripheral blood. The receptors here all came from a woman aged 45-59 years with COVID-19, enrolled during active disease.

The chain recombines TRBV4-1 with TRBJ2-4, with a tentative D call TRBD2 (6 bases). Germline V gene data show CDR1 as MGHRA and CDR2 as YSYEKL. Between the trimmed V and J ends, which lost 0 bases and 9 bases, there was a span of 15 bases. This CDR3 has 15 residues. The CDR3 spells CASSQDHAARGIQYF. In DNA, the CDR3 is TGCGCCAGCAGCCAAGATCACGCGGCGCGGGGCATTCAGTACTTC.

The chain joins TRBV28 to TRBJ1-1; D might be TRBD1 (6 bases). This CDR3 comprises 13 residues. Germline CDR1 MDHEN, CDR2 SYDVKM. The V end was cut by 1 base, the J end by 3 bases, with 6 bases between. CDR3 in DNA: TGTGCCAGCAGTTTATCAGGGGACACTGAAGCTTTCTTT. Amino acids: CASSLSGDTEAFF.

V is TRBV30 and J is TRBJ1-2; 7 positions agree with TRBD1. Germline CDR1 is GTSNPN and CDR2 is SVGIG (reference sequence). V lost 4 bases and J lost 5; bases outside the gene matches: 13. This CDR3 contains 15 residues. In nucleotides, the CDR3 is TGTGCCTGGACCCCGGGCCCGGGACAGCGATATGGCTACACCTTC. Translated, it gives CAWTPGPGQRYGYTF.

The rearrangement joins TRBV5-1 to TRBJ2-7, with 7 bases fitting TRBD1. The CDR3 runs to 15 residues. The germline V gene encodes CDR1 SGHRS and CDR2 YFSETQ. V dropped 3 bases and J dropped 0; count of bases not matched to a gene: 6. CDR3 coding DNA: TGCGCCAGCAGCTATTACTGGGACAGCTCCTACGAGCAGTACTTC. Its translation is CASSYYWDSSYEQYF.

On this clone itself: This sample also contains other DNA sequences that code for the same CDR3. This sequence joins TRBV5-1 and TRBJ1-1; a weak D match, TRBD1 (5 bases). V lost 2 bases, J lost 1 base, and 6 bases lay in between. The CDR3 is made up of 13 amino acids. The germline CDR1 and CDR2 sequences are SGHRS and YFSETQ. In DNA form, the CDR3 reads TGCGCCAGCAGCTTAGGGGCGAACACTGAAGCTTTCTTT. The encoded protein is CASSLGANTEAFF.

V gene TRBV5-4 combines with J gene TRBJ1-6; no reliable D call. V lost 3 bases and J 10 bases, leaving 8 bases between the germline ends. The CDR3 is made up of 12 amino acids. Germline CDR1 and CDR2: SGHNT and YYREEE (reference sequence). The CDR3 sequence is CASSSLRSPLHF. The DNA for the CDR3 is TGTGCCAGCAGCTCCTTGCGGTCACCCCTCCACTTT.

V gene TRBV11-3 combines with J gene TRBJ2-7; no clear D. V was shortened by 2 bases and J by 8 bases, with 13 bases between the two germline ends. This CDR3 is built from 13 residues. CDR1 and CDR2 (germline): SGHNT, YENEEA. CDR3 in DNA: TGTGCCAGCAGCTTATCCACGATGGAGAAGCAGTACTTC. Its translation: CASSLSTMEKQYF.